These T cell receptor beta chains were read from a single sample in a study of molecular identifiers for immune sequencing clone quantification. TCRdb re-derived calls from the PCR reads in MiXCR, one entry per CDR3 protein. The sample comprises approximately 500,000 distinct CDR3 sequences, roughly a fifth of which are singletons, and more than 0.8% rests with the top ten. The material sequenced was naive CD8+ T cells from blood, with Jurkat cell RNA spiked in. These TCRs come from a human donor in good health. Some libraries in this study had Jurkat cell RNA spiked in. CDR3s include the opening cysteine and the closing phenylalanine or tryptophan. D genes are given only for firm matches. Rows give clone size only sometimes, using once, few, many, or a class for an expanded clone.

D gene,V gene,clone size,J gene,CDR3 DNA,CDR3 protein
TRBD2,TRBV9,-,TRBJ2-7,TGTGCCAGCAGCGAGGGAATAGCGGGGGGGTTCTCCGAGCAGTACTTC,CASSEGIAGGFSEQYF
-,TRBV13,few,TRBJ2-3,TGTGCCAACAGCTTAGTGCAGTCAGATACGCAGTATTTT,CANSLVQSDTQYF
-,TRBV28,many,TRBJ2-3,TGTGCCAGCAGTTTTCGTCTAGGACCAGATACGCAGTATTTT,CASSFRLGPDTQYF
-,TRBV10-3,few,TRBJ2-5,TGTGCCATCAGTGAGGGACTGGGGTACCAAGAGACCCAGTACTTC,CAISEGLGYQETQYF
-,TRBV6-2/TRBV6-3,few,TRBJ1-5,TGTGCCAGCAAATTCCCGGGGGGCAATCAGCCCCAGCATTTT,CASKFPGGNQPQHF
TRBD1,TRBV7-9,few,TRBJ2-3,TGTGCCAGCAGCCTTTTCGGACAGGGCCCAGATACGCAGTACTTT,CASSLFGQGPDTQYF
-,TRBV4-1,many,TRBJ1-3,TGCGCCAGCAGCCAAGAAAAATCGATCTCTGGAAACACCATATATTTT,CASSQEKSISGNTIYF
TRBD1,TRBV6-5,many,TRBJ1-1,TGTGCCAGCAGTAGGGGACAGGGACGGCCTGAAGCTTTCTTT,CASSRGQGRPEAFF
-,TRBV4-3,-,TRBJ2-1,TGCGCCAGCAGCCAAGAGGTAGTCAGGTATGAGCAGTTCTTC,CASSQEVVRYEQFF
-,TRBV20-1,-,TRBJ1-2,TGCAGTGCTAGAGATATAACGTTCTATGGCTACACCTTC,CSARDITFYGYTF
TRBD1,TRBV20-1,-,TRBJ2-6,TGCAGTGCTCGTTTGTTCCGGGACAGCGTTTGTAGCTCTGGGGCCAACGTCCTGACTTTC,CSARLFRDSVCSSGANVLTF
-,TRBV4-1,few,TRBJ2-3,TGCGCCAGCAGCCACCCGACAGCAGATACGCAGTATTTT,CASSHPTADTQYF
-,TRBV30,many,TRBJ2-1,TGTGCCTGGAGTCAGACGGGGCTGCCGTGCTTC,CAWSQTGLPCF
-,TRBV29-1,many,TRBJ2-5,TGCAGCGTTGTCGAAGAGACCCAGTACTTC,CSVVEETQYF
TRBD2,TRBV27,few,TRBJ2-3,TGTACCAGCAGTTCGTTAGCGGGAGTGGCAGATACGCAGTATTTT,CTSSSLAGVADTQYF
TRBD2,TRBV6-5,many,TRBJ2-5,TGTGCCAGCAGTTACGGACTAGCGGGGAAGCAAGAGACCCAGTACTTC,CASSYGLAGKQETQYF
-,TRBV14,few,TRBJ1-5,TGTGCCAGCAGCCAAGGGGGCCCGGGGCATCAGCCCCAGCATTTT,CASSQGGPGHQPQHF
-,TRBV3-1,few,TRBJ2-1,TGTGCCAGCAGCCAAGATCTGGGCTCCTACAATGAGCAGTTCTTC,CASSQDLGSYNEQFF
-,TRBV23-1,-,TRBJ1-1,TGCGCCTCCCCCTTGGGCGGTAGCGGGTCTGAAGCTTTCTTT,CASPLGGSGSEAFF
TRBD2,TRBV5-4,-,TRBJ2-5,TGTGCCAGCAGCTTGGCTCTAGCGGGAGGAGGGGAGACCCAGTACTTC,CASSLALAGGGETQYF
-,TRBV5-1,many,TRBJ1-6,TGCGCCAGCTGCCTGGTTAATTCACCCCTCCACTTT,CASCLVNSPLHF
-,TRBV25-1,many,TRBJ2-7,TGTGCCAGCAGTGAATGGCCCCAGGGGTTAGGGGAGCAGTACTTC,CASSEWPQGLGEQYF
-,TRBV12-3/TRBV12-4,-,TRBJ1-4,TGTGCCAGCAGTTTTCAGGCTGAAAAACTGTTTTTT,CASSFQAEKLFF
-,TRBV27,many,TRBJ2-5,TGTGCCAGCAGTTTATACCAGGGGCAAGAGACCCAGTACTTC,CASSLYQGQETQYF
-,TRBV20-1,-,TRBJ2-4,TGCAGTGCAGATTCAGGAATGAAGAACATTCAGTACTTC,CSADSGMKNIQYF
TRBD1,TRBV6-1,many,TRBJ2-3,TGTGCCAGCAGTCCGGGACAGAGCACAGATACGCAGTATTTT,CASSPGQSTDTQYF
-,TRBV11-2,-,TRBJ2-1,TGTGCCAGCAGCTCAGTCGGGCAAAGCTCCTACAATGAGCAGTTCTTC,CASSSVGQSSYNEQFF
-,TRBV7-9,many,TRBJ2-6,TGTGCCAGCAGCCCGCTTTTCTCCTCTGGGGCCAACGTCCTGACTTTC,CASSPLFSSGANVLTF
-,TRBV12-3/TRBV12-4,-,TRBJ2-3,TGTGCCAGCAGTTTGGGGGGTGGTGGATACACAGATACGCAGTATTTT,CASSLGGGGYTDTQYF
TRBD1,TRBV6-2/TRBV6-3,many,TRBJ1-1,TGTGCCAGCATTTACCCAAGGGCAGGGGGCAGCGTTGAAGCTTTCTTT,CASIYPRAGGSVEAFF
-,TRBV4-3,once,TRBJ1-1,TGCGCCAGCAGCCAAGAAGAGGGGATGAACACTGAAGCTTTCTTT,CASSQEEGMNTEAFF
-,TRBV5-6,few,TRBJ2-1,TGTGCCAGCAGCTTAATCATGGGGATCTCCTACAATGAGCAGTTCTTC,CASSLIMGISYNEQFF
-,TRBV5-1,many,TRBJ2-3,TGCGCCAGCAGCGGCGGACAAATCCAACCGGATACGCAGTATTTT,CASSGGQIQPDTQYF
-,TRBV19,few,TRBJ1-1,TGTGCCAGTAATGACAGATTCACTGAAGCTTTCTTT,CASNDRFTEAFF
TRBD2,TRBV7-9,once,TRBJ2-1,TGTGCCAGCAGCGCTCCAACTAGCGGGAGTAACAATGAGCAGTTCTTC,CASSAPTSGSNNEQFF
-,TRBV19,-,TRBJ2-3,TGTGCCAGTAGTAATAAGGGCTACTCGGATACGCAGTATTTT,CASSNKGYSDTQYF
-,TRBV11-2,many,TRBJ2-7,TGTGCCAGCAGCTCAGGGGCCCGCTACGAGCAGTACTTC,CASSSGARYEQYF
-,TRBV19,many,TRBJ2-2,TGTGCCAGTAGTATCTCCGGGGAGCTGTTTTTT,CASSISGELFF
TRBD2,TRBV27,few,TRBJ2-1,TGTGCCAGCAGTTTATCTAGCGGGAGGGGCAATGAGCAGTTCTTC,CASSLSSGRGNEQFF
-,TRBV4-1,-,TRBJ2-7,TGCGCCAGCAGCCAAGATCCAGGGCCTTCCTACGAGCAGTACTTC,CASSQDPGPSYEQYF
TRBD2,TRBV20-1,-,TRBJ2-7,TGCAGTGCTAGAGAGCCGGGACTAGCGGCTCCCTCCTACGAGCAGCACTTC,CSAREPGLAAPSYEQHF